This T cell receptor (beta chain) was captured in a study of shared clonotypes between healthy human individuals. This clone was seen a handful of times. Germline assignment: CDR1 SGHRS and CDR2 YFSETQ. V lost 1 base, J lost 5 bases, and 13 bases lay in between. CDR3 length equals 14 residues. Sequencing was performed with immunoSEQ multiplex PCR; in TCRdb, only in-frame clones are kept and a portion is missing. The top ten clones hold 0.52% of a sample with roughly 1 million clones, approximately 78% of them seen once. Sequenced: memory CD4+ T cells from PBMCs. The subset is: CD45RA-negative fraction. The clonotype comes from a man aged 18 to 35 in good health. Some clones in this sample may be carry-over from other donors' samples. The genes are TRBV5-1 and TRBJ2-7; D is unclear. CDR3 in amino acids: CASSLSQEDDEQYF. Here the CDR3 DNA reads TGCGCCAGCAGCTTGAGCCAGGAAGACGACGAGCAGTACTTC.